The rows below give T cell receptor beta chains drawn from one sample of a study of blood T cell repertoires in COVID-19. Profiled with immunoSEQ multiplex PCR; TCRdb holds only in-frame clones, not every one. The data hold just under 60,000 clones, with around 81% observed a single time. The sequencing sample was made of peripheral blood. All receptors come from an elderly man with COVID-19, enrolled during active disease. Each CDR3 is given with its conserved first and last residue. The order of the fields is V gene, D gene, clone size, J gene, CDR3 DNA, CDR3 protein. The D gene is left open where the match is weak. Not all rows give a size; the values are once, few, many and, for expanded clones, a class.

v_gene: TRBV6-6
d_gene: NA
abundance: NA
j_gene: TRBJ1-1
CDR3nt: TGTGCCAGCAGTTACTTAGGGGGAAGATCGAACACTGAAGCTTTCTTT
CDR3aa: CASSYLGGRSNTEAFF

v_gene: TRBV5-4
d_gene: NA
abundance: NA
j_gene: TRBJ1-1
CDR3nt: TGTGCCAGCATCCACAGGGATAGGGACACTGAAGCTTTCTTT
CDR3aa: CASIHRDRDTEAFF

v_gene: TRBV6-6
d_gene: TRBD1
abundance: NA
j_gene: TRBJ2-7
CDR3nt: TGTGCCAGCAGTTACGCGGACAGGACCTCCTACGAGCAGTACTTC
CDR3aa: CASSYADRTSYEQYF

v_gene: TRBV6-2/TRBV6-3
d_gene: NA
abundance: NA
j_gene: TRBJ1-6
CDR3nt: TGTGCCAGCAGTTACGCGGGGACTCTTAATTCACCCCTCCACTTT
CDR3aa: CASSYAGTLNSPLHF

v_gene: TRBV5-4
d_gene: TRBD1
abundance: NA
j_gene: TRBJ1-2
CDR3nt: TGTGCCAGCAGTCGGCAGGGGGTGGTTGACTATGGCTACACCTTC
CDR3aa: CASSRQGVVDYGYTF

v_gene: TRBV5-1
d_gene: NA
abundance: NA
j_gene: TRBJ1-4
CDR3nt: TGCGCCAGCAGCTTGGACCCTTACCCAGCAACTAATGAAAAACTGTTTTTT
CDR3aa: CASSLDPYPATNEKLFF

v_gene: TRBV10-1
d_gene: NA
abundance: NA
j_gene: TRBJ1-3
CDR3nt: TGCGCCAGCAGTGAGGATCGCGGGGGTGCTGGAAACACCATATATTTT
CDR3aa: CASSEDRGGAGNTIYF

v_gene: TRBV24-1
d_gene: NA
abundance: once
j_gene: TRBJ1-2
CDR3nt: TGTGCCACCAGTGATTCGGTCGGGGCGGGGAGCGACTATGGCTACACCTTC
CDR3aa: CATSDSVGAGSDYGYTF

v_gene: TRBV18
d_gene: TRBD1
abundance: NA
j_gene: TRBJ1-5
CDR3nt: TGTGCCAGCTCACTTAAGCCCGGGACAGGGGACGACCCGCCCCAGCATTTT
CDR3aa: CASSLKPGTGDDPPQHF

v_gene: TRBV10-3
d_gene: TRBD1
abundance: NA
j_gene: TRBJ1-1
CDR3nt: TGTGCCATCAGTCGACAGGGGAACACTGAAGCTTTCTTT
CDR3aa: CAISRQGNTEAFF

v_gene: TRBV20-1
d_gene: NA
abundance: NA
j_gene: TRBJ1-3
CDR3nt: TGCAGTGCTAGTAGGAGTCGTGGAAACACCATATATTTT
CDR3aa: CSASRSRGNTIYF

v_gene: TRBV7-2
d_gene: TRBD1
abundance: NA
j_gene: TRBJ2-3
CDR3nt: TGTGCCAGCAGCCCGAGTTGGGACAGACCACCTAGCACAGATACGCAGTATTTT
CDR3aa: CASSPSWDRPPSTDTQYF

v_gene: TRBV5-6
d_gene: TRBD2
abundance: NA
j_gene: TRBJ2-1
CDR3nt: TGTGCCAGCAGCTTGATGACCGGGACTAGCGTCGATGAGCAGTTCTTC
CDR3aa: CASSLMTGTSVDEQFF

v_gene: TRBV7-9
d_gene: TRBD1
abundance: NA
j_gene: TRBJ1-2
CDR3nt: TGTGCCAGCTCCAGACAGGGGGGCGGCTACACCTTC
CDR3aa: CASSRQGGGYTF

v_gene: TRBV19
d_gene: NA
abundance: few
j_gene: TRBJ1-2
CDR3nt: TGTGCCAGTAGTATTTGGGGAGACGATGGCTACACCTTC
CDR3aa: CASSIWGDDGYTF

v_gene: TRBV7-2
d_gene: TRBD2
abundance: NA
j_gene: TRBJ2-1
CDR3nt: TGTGCCAGCAGCTCCGGTGGCGGGGGAAGATTCTTC
CDR3aa: CASSSGGGGRFF

v_gene: TRBV14
d_gene: NA
abundance: once
j_gene: TRBJ1-4
CDR3nt: TGTGCCAGCAGCCGGGACACCGTAAATGAAAAACTGTTTTTT
CDR3aa: CASSRDTVNEKLFF

v_gene: TRBV29-1
d_gene: NA
abundance: NA
j_gene: TRBJ1-2
CDR3nt: TGCAGCGCGGGGACCGCGGACTTAGGGGGCTACACCTTC
CDR3aa: CSAGTADLGGYTF

v_gene: TRBV29-1
d_gene: NA
abundance: NA
j_gene: TRBJ2-1
CDR3nt: TGCAGCGTTGAATGGGGCGGGAATTACAATGAGCAGTTCTTC
CDR3aa: CSVEWGGNYNEQFF

v_gene: TRBV5-1
d_gene: TRBD1
abundance: NA
j_gene: TRBJ1-2
CDR3nt: TGCGCCAGCAGCGCCGGGACAGGGGGTTATGGCTACACCTTC
CDR3aa: CASSAGTGGYGYTF